This note documents a single T cell receptor beta chain sequence. Naive CD8 cells, CD45RO-negative and positively selected for CCR7, excluded terminally differentiated effector memory CD45RA+ cells. CDR1 is LNHDA and CDR2 is SQIVND in the germline V gene (reference sequence). CDR3 length equals 13 residues. Trimming cost V 5 bases and J 3 bases, with 11 bases left between them. Some clones are missing from TCRdb's copy, which holds only in-frame ones; the method was immunoSEQ multiplex PCR. In the table there are 2 million to 2.5 million clones, approximately 95% of which are singletons. The data were obtained in a study of shared clonotypes between healthy human individuals.

V gene TRBV19 combines with J gene TRBJ2-7, with a weak D call TRBD2 (6 bases). The sequence was collected from a man younger than 35 in good health. The sequenced sample was naive CD8+ T cells sorted from blood. CDR3 nucleotides: TGTGCCAGTAGTTTTTCTAGCGTCTACGAGCAGTACTTC. Protein product: CASSFSSVYEQYF.